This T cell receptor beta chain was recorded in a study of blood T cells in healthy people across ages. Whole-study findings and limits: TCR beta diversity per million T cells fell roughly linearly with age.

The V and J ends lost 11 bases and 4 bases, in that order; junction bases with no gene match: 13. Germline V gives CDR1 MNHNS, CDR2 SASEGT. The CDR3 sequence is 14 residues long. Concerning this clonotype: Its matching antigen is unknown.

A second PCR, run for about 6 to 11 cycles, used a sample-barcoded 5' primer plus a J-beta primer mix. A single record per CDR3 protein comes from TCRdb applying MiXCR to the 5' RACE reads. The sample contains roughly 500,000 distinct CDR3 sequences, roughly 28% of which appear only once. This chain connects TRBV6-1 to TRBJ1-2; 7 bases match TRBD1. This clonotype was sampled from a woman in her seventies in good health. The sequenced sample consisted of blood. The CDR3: CAAFLGDRSYGYTF. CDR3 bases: TGTGCCGCCTTTTTGGGGGACAGAAGCTATGGCTACACCTTC.